The 2 T cell receptor beta chains presented below share a single source sample, sequenced in a study of glioma-infiltrating T cells. TCR alpha and beta CDR3 regions were amplified from RNA using iRepertoire nested multiplex PCR. TCRdb itself ran the multiplex PCR reads through MiXCR, one entry per CDR3 protein. The sample lists about 140,000 distinct CDR3 sequences; 39% were seen once. Sample: glioma tissue, nonneoplastic brain tissue, or PBMCs (not recorded which). Every receptor here comes from a human donor with low-grade glioma or glioblastoma, undergoing nonglioma brain surgery, or in good health (not recorded which).

This sequence joins TRBV7-2 and TRBJ2-1; D gene unclear. CDR3 length equals 15 residues. V was trimmed by 1 base and J by 0 bases, leaving 7 bases between them. The germline V gene encodes CDR1 SGHTA and CDR2 FQGNSA. The CDR3 DNA follows: TGTGCCAGCAGCTTAGACGTTAGCTCCTACAATGAGCAGTTCTTC. It is translated as CASSLDVSSYNEQFF.

This clonotype was counted a few times. The V and J genes are TRBV19 and TRBJ2-5; D possibly corresponds to TRBD1 (5 bases). CDR3 length: 16 amino acids. Looked up from germline, CDR1 is LNHDA and CDR2 is SQIVND (reference sequence). V was trimmed by 1 base and J by 1 base, leaving 13 bases between them. The CDR3 DNA is TGTGCCAGTAGTATAGGGGCCAGGGCCGGCCAAGAGACCCAGTACTTC. Residues: CASSIGARAGQETQYF.